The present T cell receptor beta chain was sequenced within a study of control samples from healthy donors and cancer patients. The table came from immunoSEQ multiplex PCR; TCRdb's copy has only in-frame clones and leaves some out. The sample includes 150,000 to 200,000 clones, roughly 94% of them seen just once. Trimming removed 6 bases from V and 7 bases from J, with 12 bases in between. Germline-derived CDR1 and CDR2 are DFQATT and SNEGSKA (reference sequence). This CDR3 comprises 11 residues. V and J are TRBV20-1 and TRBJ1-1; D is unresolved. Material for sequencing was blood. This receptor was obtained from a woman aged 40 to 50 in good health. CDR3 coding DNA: TGCAGTGCACCATATACTTTTGAAGCTTTCTTT. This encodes CSAPYTFEAFF.